This T cell receptor beta chain was obtained from a study of blood T cell repertoires in COVID-19. Study at large: Specimens from acute and convalescent COVID-19 originated in the United States, Italy and Spain. T cells, B-cell-depleted T cells, or PBMCs provided the cDNA or gDNA that served as material.

The junction had 9 bases not matched to a gene; V was cut back by 4 bases and J by 7 bases. The germline V gene has CDR1 ENHRY and CDR2 SYGVKD. The CDR3 covers 14 residues. Original analysis: Scientists estimated how many nucleated cells there were by amplifying reference gene primers. Sequenced by immunoSEQ multiplex PCR; TCRdb stores in-frame clones only, minus some. The V and J calls and clone size come from that table; D and trimming were worked out from the DNA. Of 70,000 to 80,000 clones listed, 65% to 90% are singletons. The genes are TRBV10-3 and TRBJ1-2, with TRBD1 identical over 7 bases. The receptor's source is a man older than 75 with acute or convalescent COVID-19. Sample: peripheral blood. The CDR3 region has the DNA TGTGCCATCAGTGGGACCCTAGAGGGGGCTGGCTACACCTTC. Amino acids: CAISGTLEGAGYTF.